This is a list of T cell receptor beta chains from one sample in a study of blood T cell repertoires in COVID-19. Assay: immunoSEQ multiplex PCR; the TCRdb copy retains only in-frame clones and omits some. The sample has 250,000 or so clones, about 80% seen once. The sequenced sample consisted of PBMCs or T cells enriched from blood (not recorded which). The source is a man aged 50-59 years who had recovered from COVID-19. CDR3s include the opening cysteine and the closing phenylalanine or tryptophan. Size values are once, few and many counts, or a class for expanded clones, and some rows have none.

J	size	V	CDR3
TRBJ2-7	.	TRBV2	CASFSGAGYEQYF
TRBJ1-6	.	TRBV15	CATSRDRGLGSPLHF
TRBJ2-1	.	TRBV5-6	CASTPWRNGGSSYNEQFF
TRBJ1-5	few	TRBV19	CASSTRGGGTGQPQHF
TRBJ1-2	.	TRBV27	CASSLPTGGPYGYTF
TRBJ2-1	.	TRBV11-2	CASSFFYRVEQFF
TRBJ2-5	.	TRBV5-1	CASSLGQYQETQYF
TRBJ2-1	.	TRBV3-1/TRBV3-2	CASSREGAYNEQFF
TRBJ1-2	.	TRBV18	CASSLSTRPGTGKDGYTF
TRBJ2-3	.	TRBV20-1	CSAGVGYF
TRBJ1-6	.	TRBV27	CASSRAQGSTYNSPLHF
TRBJ2-3	.	TRBV11-3	CASSLGGGAADTQYF
TRBJ2-3	.	TRBV7-8	CASSPTDTQYF
TRBJ2-2	.	TRBV6-5	CASSIIPDSGELFF
TRBJ1-5	once	TRBV10-3	CAIARDSLAGQPQHF
TRBJ2-2	.	TRBV19	CASSTHQGGNTGELFF
TRBJ2-1	.	TRBV7-9	CASSPRTSGLSGNEQFF
TRBJ1-3	once	TRBV5-4	CASSLAAGGGSGNTIYF
TRBJ1-5	once	TRBV23-1	CASSRKRGRNQPQHF
TRBJ2-5	once	TRBV19	CASSGWTSGQETQYF
TRBJ2-7	few	TRBV5-6	CASSSAYEQYF
TRBJ2-5	.	TRBV21-1	CASPRAKVGQGGSETQYF
TRBJ2-7	.	TRBV7-3	CASSEMAGAYGRGEQYF
TRBJ2-5	.	TRBV4-2	CASSQTSGSVETQYF
TRBJ1-5	.	TRBV3-1/TRBV3-2	CASSQDSGGQPQHF
TRBJ1-2	.	TRBV27	CASSSGTRHRGYTF
TRBJ2-7	.	TRBV3-1/TRBV3-2	CASSDYYSGTKHEQYF
TRBJ1-1	.	TRBV19	CASSAWEGNTEAFF
TRBJ2-2	many	TRBV18	CASSPDAGPRLGELFF
TRBJ2-1	.	TRBV10-3	CAIGLSRGGPSYNEQFF
TRBJ2-3	.	TRBV6-6	CASSQPLAGGHTDTQYF
TRBJ1-4	.	TRBV11-2	CASSVTTGAVNEKLFF
TRBJ2-5	.	TRBV15	CATSRDRGFSDPLKYF
TRBJ2-3	.	TRBV28	CASPPQGPNTDTQYF
TRBJ2-5	.	TRBV7-9	CASSFLAATQETQYF
TRBJ2-3	.	TRBV7-3	CASSSTVAGGPSDTQYF
TRBJ1-2	.	TRBV15	CATSRDRGLGGYTF
TRBJ2-7	.	TRBV7-2	CASSPRQGAGEQYF
TRBJ2-4	once	TRBV27	CASSLRDRGDRVLAKNIQYF
TRBJ2-7	.	TRBV18	CASSSGLAGGQEQYF
TRBJ1-4	.	TRBV9	CASSVGEATNEKLFF
TRBJ2-7	.	TRBV7-2	CASSLSWRVYEQYF
TRBJ1-4	.	TRBV5-1	CASRPPGGNEKLFF
TRBJ1-1	once	TRBV5-1	CASSRSRELNTEAFF
TRBJ2-7	.	TRBV7-2	CASSPFGGESYEQYF
TRBJ2-5	many	TRBV3-1/TRBV3-2	CASSQGAFQETQYF
TRBJ2-7	.	TRBV7-2	CASSLDSISYEQYF
TRBJ1-1	few	TRBV5-1	CASSSYPGTEAFF
TRBJ2-3	.	TRBV2	CASSGLAGPSTDTQYF
TRBJ1-2	.	TRBV18	CASSPGAGYYGYTF
TRBJ1-4	.	TRBV28	CASSLFRGYEKLFF
TRBJ1-2	.	TRBV15	CATSRDQPQRGYTF
TRBJ2-1	once	TRBV5-4	CASSKTSGKGDEQFF
TRBJ2-3	.	TRBV27	CASSLSVGGPGDTQYF
TRBJ2-5	.	TRBV11-2	CASQRGTLYQETQYF
TRBJ2-1	.	TRBV9	CASSLGSSYNEQFF
TRBJ2-7	.	TRBV4-1	CASSQDGLAGVVREQYF
TRBJ2-2	.	TRBV7-2	CASSLRGQTNTGELFF
TRBJ2-1	few	TRBV10-3	CAIRPTSDRNNEQFF
TRBJ1-1	.	TRBV6-5	CASRATGTADEAFF